The 32 T cell receptor beta chains in this list originate from one sample, sequenced in a study of CD8 T cells in Susac syndrome. Reverse transcription of about 0.45 to 1 ug RNA was carried out with random hexamers. A single record per CDR3 protein comes from TCRdb applying MiXCR to the immunoSEQ multiplex PCR reads. The data hold around 130,000 distinct CDR3 sequences, with 96% observed a single time. Sequencing was carried out using CD4+ T cells from PBMCs. The source of these receptors is a human donor with Susac syndrome.

The rearrangement uses TRBV3-1 and TRBJ1-1; TRBD1 aligns across 8 bases. V trimming: 4 bases; J trimming: 5 bases; junction bases outside the gene matches: 9. Germline loops: CDR1 LGHDT, CDR2 YNNKEL (reference sequence). The CDR3 is 15 amino acids. The CDR3 DNA is TGTGCCAGCAGCCGTGGGGACAGGTCGGGGACTGAAGCTTTCTTT. This translates into CASSRGDRSGTEAFF. The variable domain in full, completed from reference TRBV3-1 and TRBJ1-1, reads DTAVSQTPKYLVTQMGNDKSIKCEQNLGHDTMYWYKQDSKKFLKIMFSYNNKELIINETVPNRFSPKSPDKAHLNLHINSLELGDSAVYFCASSRGDRSGTEAFFGQGTRLTVV.

This chain links TRBV12-3 or TRBV12-4 with TRBJ1-5, with a tentative D call TRBD1 (5 bases). This CDR3 comprises 15 residues. V lost 3 bases and J lost 3, with 12 bases in between. This chain's CDR3 is CASSLGRGLNQPQHF. CDR3 bases: TGTGCCAGCAGTTTGGGAAGGGGTCTCAATCAGCCCCAGCATTTT.

This chain joins TRBV27 and TRBJ1-2; D is perhaps TRBD1 (6 bases). This CDR3 contains 15 residues. Germline V lookup: CDR1 MNHEY, CDR2 SMNVEV (reference sequence). Trimming pared 6 bases from V and 4 bases from J, leaving 18 bases between. Here the CDR3 reads CASRTFTGGFYGYTF. The CDR3 nucleotides read TGTGCCAGCAGAACCTTTACGGGGGGCTTCTATGGCTACACCTTC.

The genes are TRBV7-2 and TRBJ1-5; D is uncertain. The CDR3 is 14 amino acids. CDR1 and CDR2 (germline): SGHTA, FQGNSA. V was pared by 3 bases and J by 3 bases, with 9 bases between. Written as DNA, the CDR3 is TGTGCCAGCAGCTTCGGCAGGTACAATCAGCCCCAGCATTTT. Protein product: CASSFGRYNQPQHF. Combining the CDR3 with reference TRBV7-2 and TRBJ1-5 gives the whole variable domain GAGVSQSPSNKVTEKGKDVELRCDPISGHTALYWYRQSLGQGLEFLIYFQGNSAPDKSGLPSDRFSAERTGGSVSTLTIQRTQQEDSAVYLCASSFGRYNQPQHFGDGTRLSIL.

The chain links TRBV5-1 to TRBJ2-7; no clear D gene. Trimming pared 0 bases from V and 6 bases from J, leaving 10 bases between. The CDR3 is 13 amino acids. CDR1 is SGHRS, CDR2 YFSETQ, per germline. CDR3 in DNA: TGCGCCAGCAGCTTGGGCGGCGGATTCGAGCAGTACTTC. Translating it yields CASSLGGGFEQYF.

The CDR3 reads CASRPQGVETQYF. DNA for the CDR3: TGTGCCAGCAGGCCACAGGGAGTGGAGACCCAGTACTTC. V and J are TRBV12-3 or TRBV12-4 and TRBJ2-5; D may be TRBD1 (6 bases). The V and J ends lost 6 bases and 5 bases respectively, with 13 bases between them. This CDR3 is built from 13 residues.

The rearrangement joins TRBV11-2 to TRBJ2-3; TRBD2 aligns across 15 bases. The germline V gene has CDR1 SGHAT and CDR2 FQNNGV. With 2 bases clipped from V and 0 bases from J, the junction kept 9 bases outside the gene matches. The CDR3 covers 20 residues. The DNA for the CDR3 is TGTGCCAGCAGCTTAAAAACGGGACTAGCGGGAGGCCCTAGCACAGATACGCAGTATTTT. Its translation: CASSLKTGLAGGPSTDTQYF.

The chain joins TRBV7-2 to TRBJ2-5, with TRBD2 as a possible D gene (6 bases). V was cut by 5 bases and J by 8 bases, with 18 bases left in between. This CDR3 is 14 amino acids long. Germline V lookup: CDR1 SGHTA, CDR2 FQGNSA. The CDR3 reads CASSPSGTRGTQYF. CDR3 nucleotide sequence: TGTGCCAGCAGCCCATCGGGGACTCGTGGAACCCAGTACTTC.

V and J are TRBV14 and TRBJ1-1, with D perhaps TRBD1 (6 bases). V lost 4 bases to trimming and J lost 4 bases, with 10 bases between them. Germline CDR1 reads SGHDN; CDR2 reads FVKESK. This CDR3 comprises 13 residues. CDR3: CASSPRGGTEAFF. The DNA of the CDR3 is TGTGCCAGCAGCCCCAGGGGTGGCACTGAAGCTTTCTTT.

CDR3 nucleotides: TGCAGTGCTAACCCATCGAGCAATCAGCCCCAGCATTTT. It is translated as CSANPSSNQPQHF. The rearrangement links TRBV20-1 to TRBJ1-5; no definite D call. Looked up from germline, CDR1 is DFQATT and CDR2 is SNEGSKA (reference sequence). V gave up 4 bases and J gave up 1 base, with 8 bases separating them. The CDR3 loop spans 13 amino acids.

V gene TRBV20-1 combines with J gene TRBJ2-5; a possible D gene is TRBD1 (5 bases). The germline CDR1 and CDR2 sequences are DFQATT and SNEGSKA (reference sequence). This CDR3 is 13 amino acids long. CDR3 nucleotides: TGCGGGGCGTTGGCAGAGTACCAAGAGACCCAGTACTTC. Translation gives CGALAEYQETQYF.

Only one count was recorded for this clonotype. The chain uses TRBV7-2 and TRBJ1-2; no clear D. Germline assignment: CDR1 SGHTA and CDR2 FQGNSA. Trimming left V 6 bases short and J 4 bases short, with 15 bases between. This CDR3 has 14 residues. The DNA of the CDR3 is TGTGCCAGCAGTCCCGGGCGACGGGGCTATGGCTACACCTTC. This sequence encodes CASSPGRRGYGYTF.

The CDR3 DNA reads TGTGCCAGCAGTTACCGGCCTAGCAAGGCCTACGAGCAGTACTTC. It translates to CASSYRPSKAYEQYF. This sequence joins TRBV6-2 or TRBV6-3 and TRBJ2-7, with D tentatively TRBD2 (5 bases). Trimming removed 2 bases at V and 2 bases at J, with 13 bases between. Germline lookup yields CDR1 MNHEY and CDR2 SVGEGT. The CDR3 contains 15 residues.

The chain employs TRBV29-1 and TRBJ2-3; maybe TRBD2 (5 bases). The CDR3 sequence is 12 residues long. In germline, CDR1 is SQVTM, CDR2 ANQGSEA. V dropped 8 bases and J dropped 1 base, with 10 bases sitting between them. The CDR3 region is CSSGFRTDTQYF. Here the CDR3 DNA reads TGCAGCTCGGGGTTCCGCACAGATACGCAGTATTTT.

The V gene is TRBV20-1, the J gene TRBJ1-5; D perhaps matches TRBD1 (5 bases). The V gene lost 3 bases and the J gene lost 5 bases, with 14 bases spanning the gap. Germline assignment: CDR1 DFQATT and CDR2 SNEGSKA (reference sequence). The CDR3 totals 14 residues. The CDR3 loop reads CSASAGPSDQPQHF. The CDR3 nucleotides read TGCAGTGCTAGTGCGGGACCCTCCGATCAGCCCCAGCATTTT.

This clonotype has just a few counts. V and J are TRBV12-3 or TRBV12-4 and TRBJ1-3; D is uncertain. The CDR3 spans 13 residues. The V and J ends lost 7 bases and 0 bases respectively, with 7 bases between them. The CDR3 DNA is TGTGCCAGCATATTAGGCTCTGGAAACACCATATATTTT. This sequence encodes CASILGSGNTIYF.

CDR3 DNA: TGTGCCAGCCCTCTTCCGGGACAGGGTAATCAGCCCCAGCATTTT. This translates into CASPLPGQGNQPQHF. The chain employs TRBV6-4 and TRBJ1-5; 9 nucleotides align to TRBD1. The CDR3 length is 15 residues. CDR1 is MRHNA, CDR2 SNTAGT, per germline. The V gene end was trimmed by 8 bases and the J gene end by 4 bases; junction bases not matched to a gene: 9.

The chain uses TRBV28 and TRBJ1-2; no definite D call. The germline CDR1 and CDR2 sequences are MDHEN and SYDVKM. The ends were cut back, 2 bases at V and 9 bases at J, with 16 bases in the middle. The length of the CDR3 is 14 residues. CDR3 nucleotide sequence: TGTGCCAGCAGTTTAGCAGAACTAATAGGCAGCTACACCTTC. It codes for CASSLAELIGSYTF.

The V call is TRBV24-1, the J call TRBJ2-7, with D possibly called TRBD1 or TRBD2 (5 bases each). Germline V gene lookup returns CDR1 KGHDR and CDR2 SFDVKD. Trimming took off 4 bases at V and 1 base at J, with 16 bases between the two ends. The length of the CDR3 is 16 residues. This CDR3 is CATSDDQGRGSYEQYF. CDR3 nucleotides: TGTGCCACCAGTGACGATCAGGGTAGAGGGTCCTACGAGCAGTACTTC.

This chain joins TRBV6-5 and TRBJ2-7; possible D gene TRBD1, 6 bases. V lost 5 bases to trimming and J lost 2 bases, with 13 bases between them. Germline CDR1 reads MNHEY; CDR2 reads SVGAGI. This CDR3 region has 14 residues. The DNA of the CDR3 is TGTGCCAGCAGTCGCCAACAGGGTACCTACGAGCAGTACTTC. Protein product: CASSRQQGTYEQYF.

The chain uses TRBV5-1 and TRBJ2-5, with 9 bases identical to TRBD1. Germline V gene lookup returns CDR1 SGHRS and CDR2 YFSETQ. The CDR3 is 15 amino acids. V gave up 6 bases and J gave up 5 bases; unmatched junction bases: 11. The CDR3 reads CASTQGTGPGETQYF. Here the CDR3 DNA reads TGCGCCAGCACTCAAGGGACAGGGCCCGGCGAGACCCAGTACTTC.

The gene calls are TRBV28 and TRBJ1-5, with no clear D. The length of the CDR3 is 15 residues. Per the germline V gene, CDR1 is MDHEN and CDR2 is SYDVKM. With 6 bases removed from V and 4 bases from J, the gap between germline ends came to 16 bases. CDR3 sequence reads: CASRNDGKGNQPQHF. In DNA, the CDR3 is TGTGCCAGCAGAAACGACGGGAAGGGTAATCAGCCCCAGCATTTT.

The chain carries TRBV5-1 and TRBJ2-1, with 9 bases fitting TRBD2. V was pared by 0 bases and J by 12 bases, with 19 bases of the junction left unmatched. The CDR3 spans 18 residues. CDR1 is SGHRS and CDR2 is YFSETQ in the germline V gene. The CDR3 DNA sequence: TGCGCCAGCAGCTTGGGCCTATGGGCTAGCGGGACCGGCAGAGGGCAGTTCTTC. It yields the protein CASSLGLWASGTGRGQFF.

The CDR3 here is CASSLSGGNSNQPQHF. DNA for the CDR3: TGCGCCAGCAGCCTGTCAGGGGGCAATAGCAATCAGCCCCAGCATTTT. The chain joins TRBV5-1 to TRBJ1-5; 8 nucleotides agree with TRBD1. The V segment lost 4 bases and the J segment 0 bases; nucleotides outside the gene matches: 6. CDR1 is SGHRS, CDR2 YFSETQ, per germline. The CDR3 loop spans 16 amino acids.

This clonotype was picked up one time. The V and J genes are TRBV5-1 and TRBJ1-2, with 9 bases identical to TRBD1. Germline loops: CDR1 SGHRS, CDR2 YFSETQ. This CDR3 comprises 15 residues. V shed 4 bases, J shed 0 bases, and the junction held 4 bases outside the gene matches. The CDR3 bases are TGCGCCAGCAGCCCGGACAGGGGATCTAACTATGGCTACACCTTC. This translates into CASSPDRGSNYGYTF.

V usage is TRBV12-3 or TRBV12-4 and J usage is TRBJ2-4; tentative D call: TRBD2 (6 bases). This CDR3 has 14 residues. Trimming cost V 6 bases and J 0 bases, with 9 bases left between them. The CDR3 nucleotides are TGTGCCAGCAGCCCGGGAGTAGCCAAAAACATTCAGTACTTC. It encodes CASSPGVAKNIQYF.

The gene calls are TRBV6-2 or TRBV6-3 and TRBJ2-5; possible D gene TRBD2, 5 bases. This CDR3 is built from 15 residues. V gave up 6 bases and J gave up 5 bases, with 19 bases separating them. Germline loops: CDR1 MNHEY, CDR2 SVGEGT. CDR3 sequence (DNA): TGTGCCAGCAGCCCCCGGGGTCCTCGAGTGGAGACCCAGTACTTC. This encodes CASSPRGPRVETQYF.

As to this clonotype: At one boundary the junction diverges from the germline segment, which might be a read error. The V gene is TRBV7-7, the J gene TRBJ2-3; D is possibly TRBD1 or TRBD2 (5 bases each). Germline V gives CDR1 SSHAT, CDR2 FNYEAQ (reference sequence). There are 13 residues in the CDR3. The CDR3 loop is CASSLGESDTQYF. The CDR3 DNA follows: TGTGCTAGCAGCTTAGGGGAGTCAGATACGCAGTATTTT.

The V and J genes are TRBV7-9 and TRBJ1-1; D remains unclear. Germline V gene data show CDR1 as SEHNR and CDR2 as FQNEAQ (reference sequence). V lost 2 bases and J 6 bases, leaving 7 bases between the germline ends. The CDR3 covers 12 residues. CDR3: CASSLWESEAFF. CDR3 in DNA: TGTGCCAGCAGCTTATGGGAATCTGAAGCTTTCTTT.

This chain joins TRBV20-1 and TRBJ1-5, with 8 positions matching TRBD1. V lost 5 bases, J lost 4 bases, and 10 bases stayed unmatched. Germline assignment: CDR1 DFQATT and CDR2 SNEGSKA (reference sequence). The CDR3 is made up of 15 amino acids. In DNA form, the CDR3 reads TGCAGTGCTGGGAAGACAGGGGCAGGAAATCAGCCCCAGCATTTT. This sequence encodes CSAGKTGAGNQPQHF.

The rearrangement uses TRBV5-4 and TRBJ2-7, with 7 bases matching TRBD2. This CDR3 has 15 amino acids. V trimming: 0 bases; J trimming: 3 bases; junction bases outside the gene matches: 6. In germline, CDR1 is SGHNT, CDR2 YYREEE (reference sequence). CDR3 DNA sequence: TGTGCCAGCAGCTTGGGGATCGGGACTATCTACGAGCAGTACTTC. This encodes CASSLGIGTIYEQYF.

The genes are TRBV29-1 and TRBJ1-1; no clear D gene. The ends were cut back, 4 bases at V and 7 bases at J, with 10 bases in the middle. The CDR3 length is 11 residues. The germline V gene has CDR1 SQVTM and CDR2 ANQGSEA. The CDR3 nucleotides read TGCAGCGTTGGGCGTAAATTTGAAGCTTTCTTT. Protein product: CSVGRKFEAFF.